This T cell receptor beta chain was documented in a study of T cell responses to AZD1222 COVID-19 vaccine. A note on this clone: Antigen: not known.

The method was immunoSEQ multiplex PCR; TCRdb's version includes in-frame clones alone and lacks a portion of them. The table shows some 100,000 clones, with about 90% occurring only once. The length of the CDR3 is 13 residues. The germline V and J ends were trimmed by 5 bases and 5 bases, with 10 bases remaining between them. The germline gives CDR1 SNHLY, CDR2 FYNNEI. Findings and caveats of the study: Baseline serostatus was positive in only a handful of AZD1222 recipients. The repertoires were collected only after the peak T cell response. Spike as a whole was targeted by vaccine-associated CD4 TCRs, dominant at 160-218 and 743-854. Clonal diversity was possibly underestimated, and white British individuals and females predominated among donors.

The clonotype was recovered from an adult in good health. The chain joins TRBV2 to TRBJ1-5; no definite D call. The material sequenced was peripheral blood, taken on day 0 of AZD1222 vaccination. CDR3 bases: TGTGCCAGCAGTTCCCAGTATCATCAGCCCCAGCATTTT. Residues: CASSSQYHQPQHF.